This T cell receptor beta chain came from a study of beta chain features in type 1 diabetes. Study-level information: In age, gender and cell yields, patients were similar to healthy donors. Study results and caveats: cDNA-based reads could over-represent cells with high TCR expression. Moderate but significant shortening of TCRB CDR3s was recorded in all four CD4+ subsets from Type 1 diabetes patients. In the patient group, naive, central memory and Treg TCRB repertoires seemed more alike than in the healthy donor group.

The V segment lost 2 bases and the J segment 12 bases; nucleotides outside the gene matches: 15. Germline-derived CDR1 and CDR2 are SGHTA and FQGNSA. This CDR3 comprises 16 residues. Expressed TCRB transcripts were sequenced after all isolated RNA was converted to cDNA. For naive, central memory and regulatory T cell samples, reads averaged approximately 3.9 million. Data came from immunoSEQ multiplex PCR; TCRdb stores just in-frame clones and leaves some out. The table has hundreds of thousands of clones, around an eighth seen once. This clone was found a few times. The antigen is unknown. The chain couples TRBV7-2 to TRBJ2-2; TRBD1 matches at 7 bases. The material sequenced was naive CD4+ T cells from blood. This receptor was identified in a man aged 18 to 35 with type 1 diabetes. CDR3 sequence reads: CASSLMKGTAHLKLFF. The CDR3 region has the DNA TGTGCCAGCAGCTTAATGAAAGGGACAGCCCACCTGAAGCTGTTTTTT. Filled out from reference TRBV7-2 and TRBJ2-2, the complete variable domain reads GAGVSQSPSNKVTEKGKDVELRCDPISGHTALYWYRQSLGQGLEFLIYFQGNSAPDKSGLPSDRFSAERTGGSVSTLTIQRTQQEDSAVYLCASSLMKGTAHLKLFFGEGSRLTVL.